A selection of T cell receptor beta chains follows, all from one sample in a study of T cell repertoires in cytomegalovirus infection. For these TCRs, the target antigens are not known. TCRdb re-derived calls from the reads in MiXCR, one entry per CDR3 protein. The table records roughly 990,000 distinct CDR3 sequences, around a third of them present only once. Sequences were derived from cultured CD8+ T cells from PBMCs, sampled from culture after CMV antigen stimulation. These receptor sequences come from a human donor in good health (CMV status not recorded). Some clones in this sample may be carry-over from other donors' samples. Each CDR3 is given without its conserved first and last residue. Each record gives: clone size, J gene, CDR3 length, V gene, CDR3 protein. Clone size is not always given. Where it is, it says once, few, many or a class for expanded clones.

-	TRBJ1-5	13	TRBV4-1	ASSLFDGSNQPQH
-	TRBJ2-3	15	TRBV6-1	ASTHGWTPHSTDTQY
-	TRBJ2-1	10	TRBV20-1	SATVTYNEQF
-	TRBJ2-1	14	TRBV7-8	ASSWTGHSGYNEQF
once	TRBJ2-1	14	TRBV9	ASSSPAGSSYNEQF
-	TRBJ2-1	13	TRBV6-5	ASNSQTSESNEQF
-	TRBJ2-1	12	TRBV25-1	ASSIRDRYNEQF
-	TRBJ2-1	14	TRBV4-1	ASSHGSGGPYNEQF
many	TRBJ2-1	16	TRBV5-5	ASSMTLGLAGPSNEQF
few	TRBJ2-2	10	TRBV6-5	ASSYLSGELF
few	TRBJ2-5	12	TRBV19	ASRELGHASVQY
many	TRBJ1-5	14	TRBV7-2	ASSPTGGGSNQPQH
-	TRBJ1-5	11	TRBV7-6	ASGWDQSQPQH
once	TRBJ1-5	11	TRBV6-5	ASTQGGSQPQH
few	TRBJ2-6	15	TRBV5-1	ASSLGGGNSGANVLT
many	TRBJ2-1	13	TRBV7-7	ASSLGGRGGGEQF
many	TRBJ2-3	15	TRBV7-3	ASSLPTSGPITDTQY
many	TRBJ1-4	10	TRBV7-9	ASSLWEEKLF
few	TRBJ1-1	14	TRBV2	ASSEALREVNTEAF
-	TRBJ2-6	15	TRBV10-3	AISEPAAVSGANVLT
-	TRBJ1-1	9	TRBV28	ASSPRTEVF
few	TRBJ2-3	17	TRBV23-1	ASSQYAQELRGGFGTQY